This T cell receptor (beta chain) was found in a study of beta chain features in type 1 diabetes. Study outcomes and limitations: PCR might preferentially amplify shorter templates, equally in patients and controls.

Investigators reverse transcribed all isolated RNA, so they sequenced expressed TCRB transcripts. Produced via immunoSEQ multiplex PCR; TCRdb's table is partial and in-frame only. The repertoire holds about 410,000 clones, with about 15% as singletons. Germline V gene data show CDR1 as LNHDA and CDR2 as SQIVND (reference sequence). The CDR3 runs 14 residues. V lost 3 bases, J lost 4 bases, and 0 bases stayed unmatched. Note on this clone: Antigen specificity is unknown.

This chain links TRBV19 with TRBJ2-5; TRBD2 aligns across 12 bases. The sample consisted of naive CD4+ T cells from blood. This TCR was sampled from a man younger than 45 in good health. The CDR3 DNA sequence: TGTGCCAGTAGTATGGGACTAGCGGGAGAGACCCAGTACTTC. Amino acid sequence: CASSMGLAGETQYF. The full variable domain, completed using reference TRBV19 and TRBJ2-5, is DGGITQSPKYLFRKEGQNVTLSCEQNLNHDAMYWYRQDPGQGLRLIYYSQIVNDFQKGDIAEGYSVSREKKESFPLTVTSAQKNPTAFYLCASSMGLAGETQYFGPGTRLLVL.